A selection of T cell receptor beta chains follows, all from one sample in a study of PD-1 blockade in classical Hodgkin lymphoma. Libraries were prepared by immunoSEQ multiplex PCR; TCRdb keeps only in-frame clonotypes and omits some of them. The sample consists of approximately 100,000 clones, 85% to 90% of them appearing once. The input for sequencing was peripheral blood mononuclear cells (PBMCs), taken before the second cycle of nivolumab. All receptors derive from a human donor with classical Hodgkin lymphoma. Both conserved end residues are part of each CDR3. D genes are given only for firm matches. Only some rows state a clone size, as once, few, many or a class for expanded clones.

V	J	D	size	DNA	CDR3
TRBV9	TRBJ1-6	.	.	TGTGCCAGCAGCGTAGACGCGGCAAGCTCCTATAATTCACCCCTCCACTTT	CASSVDAASSYNSPLHF
TRBV30	TRBJ2-5	TRBD1	.	TGTGCCTGGGCGAAGGGACAGTACCAAGAGACCCAGTACTTC	CAWAKGQYQETQYF
TRBV6-1	TRBJ2-1	.	.	TGTGCCAGCAGTGATACAGGTGACTCCTACAATGAGCAGTTCTTC	CASSDTGDSYNEQFF
TRBV6-4	TRBJ2-3	TRBD2	few	TGTGCCACCGGACTAGCGGGGGGGAGTACAGATACGCAGTATTTT	CATGLAGGSTDTQYF
TRBV11-1	TRBJ2-1	TRBD2	.	TGTGCCAGCAGCCGGACTAGCGGGGGGTCCAATGAGCAGTTCTTC	CASSRTSGGSNEQFF
TRBV7-7	TRBJ1-1	TRBD1	.	TGTGCCAGCAGCCCGCCCGGACAGGGCGTCACTGAAGCTTTCTTT	CASSPPGQGVTEAFF
TRBV10-3	TRBJ2-5	.	.	TGTGCCATCAACTCCGGGACCACTCAAGAGACCCAGTACTTC	CAINSGTTQETQYF
TRBV30	TRBJ1-2	TRBD1	.	TGTGCCTGGTATGGGACAGCAGGGCATGGCTACACCTTC	CAWYGTAGHGYTF
TRBV7-3	TRBJ1-2	.	.	TGTGCCAGCAGCTTAACAGGACAGTCCACTAACTATGGCTACACCTTC	CASSLTGQSTNYGYTF
TRBV7-2	TRBJ2-7	TRBD2	.	TGTGCCAGCAGCTTAGCGTTCATCACCGCGGGGGGGCCCCCCTACGAGCAGTACTTC	CASSLAFITAGGPPYEQYF
TRBV6-5	TRBJ1-1	TRBD1	.	TGTGCCAGCAGTGCCTCGACAGGGTGGACTGAAGCTTTCTTT	CASSASTGWTEAFF
TRBV30	TRBJ2-1	.	.	TGTGCCTGGGGGACGGCCTCCCCCGTCCCGTCCTACAATGAGCAGTTCTTC	CAWGTASPVPSYNEQFF
TRBV9	TRBJ2-3	TRBD2	.	TGTGCCAGCAGCGTAGGGATTAGCGGGGGAAGTACGCAGTATTTT	CASSVGISGGSTQYF
TRBV4-2	TRBJ2-2	.	.	TGTGCCAGCAGCCAAGATGAGCTGACGGACACCGGGGAGCTGTTTTTT	CASSQDELTDTGELFF
TRBV5-1	TRBJ2-3	.	.	TGCGCCAGCAGCTTGGACAGGGCGAGCACAGATACGCAGTATTTT	CASSLDRASTDTQYF
TRBV7-9	TRBJ2-3	.	.	TGTGCCAGCAGGCCCACTATAAGCACAGATACGCAGTATTTT	CASRPTISTDTQYF
TRBV5-8	TRBJ1-5	.	once	TGTGCCAGCAGCTTGGATAGACAGGTCAATCAGCCCCAGCATTTT	CASSLDRQVNQPQHF
TRBV10-3	TRBJ1-4	.	few	TGTGCCTCGACAGGCGACAATGAAAAACTGTTTTTT	CASTGDNEKLFF